Detailed here is one T cell receptor beta chain. The CDR3 runs to 15 residues. V lost 4 bases and J 2 bases, leaving 13 bases between the germline ends. Germline-derived CDR1 and CDR2 are LGHNA and YNFKEQ. This entry comes from a study of tissue T cells after allogeneic stem cell transplantation. TCRdb's copy holds only in-frame clones and misses some; the assay was immunoSEQ multiplex PCR. The sample consists of approximately 12,000 clones, about 71% of them appearing once. The clonotype was recovered from a woman between 18 and 55 years old with breast cancer. The chain has TRBV4-2 and TRBJ2-3, with a weak D call TRBD1 (5 bases). The sample was tissue from the right colon, taken at autopsy. This CDR3 is CASSLKGQHTDTQYF. Written as DNA, the CDR3 is TGTGCCAGCAGCCTGAAGGGGCAACACACAGATACGCAGTATTTT.